These 13 T cell receptor beta chains originate from one sample sequenced in a study of blood T cell repertoires in COVID-19. Produced via immunoSEQ multiplex PCR; TCRdb's table is partial and in-frame only. This sample has some 190,000 clones, with 84% found just once. Sequencing was done on a sample of peripheral blood. The origin of the receptors is an elderly woman with COVID-19, enrolled during active disease.

The genes are TRBV6-5 and TRBJ2-3; D uncertain. The CDR3 extends over 14 amino acids. Looked up from germline, CDR1 is MNHEY and CDR2 is SVGAGI. The V and J ends lost 5 bases and 0 bases respectively, with 9 bases between them. CDR3 amino acids: CASSLTVSTDTQYF. The CDR3 coding sequence is TGTGCCAGCAGTCTTACTGTGAGCACAGATACGCAGTATTTT.

This sequence joins TRBV9 and TRBJ1-1; the match to TRBD1 covers 10 bases. The CDR3 totals 16 residues. Germline assignment: CDR1 SGDLS and CDR2 YYNGEE. The V and J ends lost 3 bases and 11 bases, in that order; junction bases with no gene match: 16. The CDR3, as DNA: TGTGCCAGCAGCGAGGGCTCCGGGACAGGGGCAAAGAGGGCTTTCTTT. Translating gives CASSEGSGTGAKRAFF.

The V call is TRBV19, the J call TRBJ2-6; TRBD2 matches 8 bases. The ends lost 6 bases at V and 0 bases at J; junction bases unmatched: 7. Germline lookup yields CDR1 LNHDA and CDR2 SQIVND (reference sequence). The CDR3 runs to 17 residues. CDR3 in DNA: TGTGCCAGTAGCCCAGCGGGGGCGAGCTCTGGGGCCAACGTCCTGACTTTC. Translated, it gives CASSPAGASSGANVLTF. Full variable domain (outside the CDR3, taken from reference TRBV19 and TRBJ2-6): DGGITQSPKYLFRKEGQNVTLSCEQNLNHDAMYWYRQDPGQGLRLIYYSQIVNDFQKGDIAEGYSVSREKKESFPLTVTSAQKNPTAFYLCASSPAGASSGANVLTFGAGSRLTVL.

The chain recombines TRBV14 with TRBJ1-1; TRBD1 agrees at 8 bases. CDR3 length: 15 amino acids. J gave up 1 base and V 6 bases, and 7 bases lay outside the gene matches. Germline lookup yields CDR1 SGHDN and CDR2 FVKESK. CDR3 sequence (DNA): TGTGCCAGCAGTCCCGGGGGGACAGGGAACACTGAAGCTTTCTTT. It codes for CASSPGGTGNTEAFF.

The genes are TRBV5-1 and TRBJ1-4, with D maybe TRBD1 (5 bases). The CDR3 extends over 14 amino acids. The ends were cut back, 3 bases at V and 7 bases at J, with 13 bases in the middle. Germline-derived CDR1 and CDR2 are SGHRS and YFSETQ. In DNA, the CDR3 is TGCGCCAGCAGCTATCAGGGCGGCGGTGAAAAACTGTTTTTT. The encoded protein is CASSYQGGGEKLFF.

The chain has TRBV11-2 and TRBJ2-2; 7 bases map to TRBD1. This CDR3 is 14 amino acids long. Germline V gives CDR1 SGHAT, CDR2 FQNNGV. The trim removed 4 bases at V and 4 bases at J, leaving 3 bases unmatched. The CDR3, as DNA: TGTGCCAGCAGCTCAAACAGGGGCACCGGGGAGCTGTTTTTT. It codes for CASSSNRGTGELFF.

The chain recombines TRBV10-3 with TRBJ2-7, with D possibly being TRBD1 (6 bases). With 6 bases removed from V and 0 bases from J, the gap between germline ends came to 9 bases. The CDR3 contains 13 residues. Germline CDR1 ENHRY, CDR2 SYGVKD. In DNA, the CDR3 is TGTGCCATCAGAGAGGACAGCTCCTACGAGCAGTACTTC. Encoded protein: CAIREDSSYEQYF.

J is TRBJ2-5 and V is TRBV28; D is unclear. The V end lost 1 base, the J end lost 2 bases, and 11 bases lay between the germline ends. Germline CDR1 is MDHEN and CDR2 is SYDVKM. The CDR3 loop spans 15 amino acids. The CDR3 reads CASSLYRSGQETQYF. CDR3 coding DNA: TGTGCCAGCAGTTTATACCGGAGTGGGCAAGAGACCCAGTACTTC.

This chain links TRBV7-8 with TRBJ2-1; TRBD1 is a possible D gene (6 bases). Deletions cut 2 bases from V and 0 bases from J, with 11 bases between. The germline V gene encodes CDR1 SGHVS and CDR2 FQNEAQ. This CDR3 comprises 16 residues. The CDR3 spells CASSLRQASSYNEQFF. CDR3 in DNA: TGTGCCAGCAGCTTAAGACAGGCGAGCTCCTACAATGAGCAGTTCTTC.

The J gene is TRBJ2-7, the V gene TRBV14, with D unclear. Trimming took off 1 base at V and 6 bases at J, with 7 bases between the two ends. Germline CDR1 and CDR2: SGHDN and FVKESK. This CDR3 region has 12 residues. CDR3 nucleotide sequence: TGTGCCAGCAGCCAAGTTCCGTCCGAGCAGTACTTC. It translates to CASSQVPSEQYF.

This chain uses TRBV28 with TRBJ1-3; 8 bases line up with TRBD1. Germline CDR1 is MDHEN and CDR2 is SYDVKM. The V and J ends lost 4 bases and 7 bases, in that order; junction bases with no gene match: 6. The CDR3 consists of 14 residues. CDR3 DNA sequence: TGTGCCAGCAGTTCGACAGGGGCCGGGAACACCATATATTTT. It translates to CASSSTGAGNTIYF.

The CDR3 protein is CSVQGGAEAFF. CDR3 DNA sequence: TGCAGTGTTCAGGGGGGAGCTGAAGCTTTCTTT. This chain connects TRBV20-1 to TRBJ1-1; 7 nucleotides match TRBD1. CDR1 DFQATT and CDR2 SNEGSKA come from the germline V gene (reference sequence). The ends lost 7 bases at V and 6 bases at J; junction bases unmatched: 5. The CDR3 contains 11 residues.

The chain has TRBV9 and TRBJ2-7; 11 bases map to TRBD2. V lost 0 bases and J lost 3; bases outside the gene matches: 2. Germline loops: CDR1 SGDLS, CDR2 YYNGEE. CDR3 length: 15 residues. In DNA form, the CDR3 reads TGTGCCAGCAGCGTAGCTAGCGGGGGGTACTACGAGCAGTACTTC. Its translation is CASSVASGGYYEQYF.